Below are 21 T cell receptor beta chains sequenced from a single sample in a study of post-analysis software for immune sequencing data. Study conclusions and caveats: Patients had higher frequencies than controls of roughly 5 TRBV segments, including TRBV5-6, TRBV5-1 and TRBV20-1.

Which antigens these TCRs recognize remains unknown. The authors incorporated unique molecular identifiers into the TCR beta cDNA libraries. MiXCR, applied by TCRdb to the PCR reads, yields one record per CDR3 protein. The sample contains about 540,000 distinct CDR3 sequences, less than 40% of which appear only once. Sequencing was done on a sample of blood. The source is a girl aged 2-17 years with multiple sclerosis.

This clonotype was observed a single time. The chain has TRBV20-1 and TRBJ1-1, with 10 bases fitting TRBD1. CDR3 size: 15 residues. V was clipped by 0 bases and J by 3 bases; unmatched bases: 4. The V gene's germline CDR1 is DFQATT and CDR2 SNEGSKA (reference sequence). For the CDR3, the DNA is TGCAGTGCTAGAGATCTGGGACAGGGGTACACTGAAGCTTTCTTT. Amino acids: CSARDLGQGYTEAFF.

The genes are TRBV15 and TRBJ1-2; 7 bases fit TRBD1. CDR3 size: 15 residues. Germline CDR1 reads LNHNV; CDR2 reads YYDKDF (reference sequence). Germline trimming cut 5 bases from V and 2 bases from J; bases unmatched to any gene: 8. The CDR3 sequence is CATSLTGFTNYGYTF. The CDR3 region has the DNA TGTGCCACCAGCTTGACAGGGTTCACGAACTATGGCTACACCTTC.

This clonotype was detected a few times. This chain links TRBV20-1 with TRBJ1-2, with 8 bases matching TRBD1. V shed 2 bases, J shed 8 bases, and the junction held 7 bases outside the gene matches. The CDR3 runs 13 residues. Germline loops: CDR1 DFQATT, CDR2 SNEGSKA (reference sequence). The CDR3 DNA reads as TGCAGTGCTAGAATTCAGGGGGCGGCGGGCTACACCTTC. This gives the protein CSARIQGAAGYTF.

A few counts support this clonotype. This sequence joins TRBV20-1 and TRBJ1-6; a possible D gene is TRBD1 (5 bases). Deletions cut 0 bases from V and 7 bases from J, with 13 bases between. Germline V gene data show CDR1 as DFQATT and CDR2 as SNEGSKA (reference sequence). This CDR3 contains 15 residues. The CDR3 is CSARDGARANSPLHF. For the CDR3, the DNA is TGCAGTGCTAGAGACGGGGCCAGGGCAAATTCACCCCTCCACTTT.

The V call is TRBV5-5, the J call TRBJ2-1, with TRBD2 identical over 9 bases. CDR1 SGHKS and CDR2 YYEKEE come from the germline V gene (reference sequence). Germline trimming cut 7 bases from V and 5 bases from J; bases unmatched to any gene: 7. This CDR3 spans 14 amino acids. Written as DNA, the CDR3 is TGTGCCAGCTCCGGGACTAGCCCCCACAATGAGCAGTTCTTC. It yields the protein CASSGTSPHNEQFF.

In this sample, this clonotype turned up a few times. The CDR3 here is CSARHLGEGEQYF. CDR3 DNA: TGCAGTGCCCGCCATCTGGGGGAGGGGGAGCAGTACTTC. The rearrangement uses TRBV20-1 and TRBJ2-7; 7 bases map to TRBD2. CDR3 length: 13 amino acids. Losses at the gene ends were 6 bases for V and 7 bases for J; bases not matched to a gene: 12. Germline lookup yields CDR1 DFQATT and CDR2 SNEGSKA (reference sequence).

This chain connects TRBV5-5 to TRBJ2-7, with D possibly TRBD2 on 6 matching bases. This CDR3 is built from 16 residues. Germline V gene lookup returns CDR1 SGHKS and CDR2 YYEKEE (reference sequence). The ends were cut back, 6 bases at V and 6 bases at J, with 25 bases in the middle. DNA of the CDR3: TGTGCCAGCAACACCCACGGGACCATCCGAGCGGGCGAGCAGTACTTC. This encodes CASNTHGTIRAGEQYF.

This clonotype was counted many times. V gene TRBV29-1 combines with J gene TRBJ2-1, with 7 bases identical to TRBD2. This CDR3 is 15 amino acids long. Germline-derived CDR1 and CDR2 are SQVTM and ANQGSEA. The V gene end was trimmed by 5 bases and the J gene end by 2 bases; junction bases not matched to a gene: 9. CDR3 DNA sequence: TGCAGCGTTAACATGCTAAGCGGGGCCTACAATGAGCAGTTCTTC. Its translation: CSVNMLSGAYNEQFF.

In regard to this clonotype: A read error may account for a junction end that differs from germline. This chain links TRBV7-2 with TRBJ2-1; 8 nucleotides agree with TRBD1. CDR3 length equals 16 residues. Germline V CDR1 and CDR2: SGHTA, FQGNSA. This CDR3 is CARSLYRGISYNEQFF. CDR3 in DNA: TGTGCCCGCAGCTTATACAGGGGGATCTCCTACAATGAGCAGTTCTTC. Complete variable domain (other parts from reference TRBV7-2 and TRBJ2-1): GAGVSQSPSNKVTEKGKDVELRCDPISGHTALYWYRQSLGQGLEFLIYFQGNSAPDKSGLPSDRFSAERTGGSVSTLTIQRTQQEDSAVYLCARSLYRGISYNEQFFGPGTRLTVL.

In its sample, this clonotype was seen a few times. The genes are TRBV20-1 and TRBJ1-5; no clear D gene. Germline V gene lookup returns CDR1 DFQATT and CDR2 SNEGSKA (reference sequence). The CDR3 runs 14 residues. The V and J ends lost 3 bases and 0 bases respectively, with 9 bases between them. The CDR3 sequence is CSASGRTSNQPQHF. The CDR3 nucleotides are TGCAGTGCTAGTGGCCGGACTAGCAATCAGCCCCAGCATTTT.

The chain uses TRBV7-9 and TRBJ1-1; D not resolved. V was shortened by 4 bases and J by 6 bases, with 12 bases between the two germline ends. The germline CDR1 and CDR2 sequences are SEHNR and FQNEAQ (reference sequence). CDR3 length: 13 residues. The CDR3 sequence: CASSSRTGAEAFF. CDR3 coding DNA: TGTGCCAGCAGCTCTCGGACGGGAGCTGAAGCTTTCTTT.

CDR3 coding DNA: TGTGCCAGCAGTCGAGCTCAGTTCGGGGGCGGGTGGTACGAGCAGTACTTC. Translation: CASSRAQFGGGWYEQYF. This chain joins TRBV28 and TRBJ2-7, with D possibly being TRBD1 or TRBD2 (6 bases each). Germline V gene data show CDR1 as MDHEN and CDR2 as SYDVKM. The CDR3 extends over 17 amino acids. V was shortened by 5 bases and J by 4 bases, with 24 bases between the two germline ends.

The chain is built from TRBV10-3 and TRBJ2-5; TRBD1 is a possible D gene (5 bases). This CDR3 contains 15 residues. Germline CDR1 reads ENHRY; CDR2 reads SYGVKD. Trimming took off 4 bases at V and 1 base at J, with 13 bases between the two ends. The CDR3 loop is CAISAADTFQETQYF. Here the CDR3 DNA reads TGTGCCATCAGTGCCGCGGACACCTTCCAAGAGACCCAGTACTTC.

About this clonotype: This may arise from a read error, as a much more abundant clone is one base away. The chain employs TRBV29-1 and TRBJ2-5; D is possibly TRBD1 (6 bases). This CDR3 has 13 amino acids. CDR1 is SQVTM and CDR2 is ANQGSEA in the germline V gene. The chain's CDR3 is CSVVGGGQETHYF. CDR3 DNA: TGCAGCGTTGTCGGTGGGGGCCAAGAGACCCATTACTTC. The full variable domain, rest sourced from reference TRBV29-1 and TRBJ2-5, is SAVISQKPSRDICQRGTSLTIQCQVDSQVTMMFWYRQQPGQSLTLIATANQGSEATYESGFVIDKFPISRPNLTFSTLTVSNMSPEDSSIYLCSVVGGGQETHYFGPGTRLLVL.

This chain connects TRBV5-1 to TRBJ2-1; TRBD2 is a possible D gene (7 bases). CDR1 SGHRS and CDR2 YFSETQ come from the germline V gene. This CDR3 has 15 residues. V was shortened by 6 bases and J by 7 bases, with 20 bases between the two germline ends. In DNA form, the CDR3 reads TGCGCCAGCAAGTTGGGGGGGGCCACGCTGAATGAGCAGTTCTTC. Translating it yields CASKLGGATLNEQFF.

The chain carries TRBV5-4 and TRBJ2-1; 14 bases map to TRBD2. The ends lost 5 bases at V and 9 bases at J; junction bases unmatched: 7. The CDR3 totals 15 residues. Germline V lookup: CDR1 SGHNT, CDR2 YYREEE (reference sequence). The CDR3 spells CASRTGTSGGSEQFF. The CDR3, as DNA: TGTGCCAGCAGGACCGGGACTAGCGGGGGATCTGAGCAGTTCTTC. Supplemented by reference TRBV5-4 and TRBJ2-1, the full variable domain reads ETGVTQSPTHLIKTRGQQVTLRCSSQSGHNTVSWYQQALGQGPQFIFQYYREEENGRGNFPPRFSGLQFPNYSSELNVNALELDDSALYLCASRTGTSGGSEQFFGPGTRLTVL.

V gene TRBV20-1 combines with J gene TRBJ1-1; a possible D gene is TRBD1 (6 bases). The CDR3 runs 13 residues. Deletions cut 7 bases from V and 2 bases from J, with 14 bases between. In germline, CDR1 is DFQATT, CDR2 SNEGSKA (reference sequence). CDR3 in DNA: TGCAGTGTCACGACAGGCTCCAACACTGAAGCTTTCTTT. Encoded protein: CSVTTGSNTEAFF.

This sequence joins TRBV3-1 and TRBJ2-7, with D unresolved. The germline gives CDR1 LGHDT, CDR2 YNNKEL (reference sequence). This CDR3 comprises 14 residues. Between the trimmed V and J ends, which lost 0 bases and 0 bases, there was a span of 6 bases. CDR3 sequence: CASSQEPSSYEQYF. The DNA for the CDR3 is TGTGCCAGCAGCCAAGAACCCAGCTCCTACGAGCAGTACTTC.

This clonotype occurred a few times. The chain joins TRBV16 to TRBJ1-4; no clear D gene. Germline V gene sequence: CDR1 KGHSY, CDR2 FQNENV. The CDR3 is made up of 14 amino acids. The V end lost 3 bases, the J end lost 5 bases, and 10 bases lay between the germline ends. CDR3: CASSQMGPNEKLFF. DNA of the CDR3: TGTGCCAGCAGCCAGATGGGCCCCAATGAAAAACTGTTTTTT.

This rearrangement joins TRBV6-2 or TRBV6-3 to TRBJ1-1; TRBD1 aligns across 7 bases. The V segment lost 7 bases and the J segment 10 bases; nucleotides outside the gene matches: 9. The CDR3 consists of 12 residues. Germline loops: CDR1 MNHEY, CDR2 SVGEGT. CDR3 residues: CASKPGTARAFF. For the CDR3, the DNA is TGTGCCAGCAAGCCCGGGACAGCTCGAGCTTTCTTT.

The chain carries TRBV5-1 and TRBJ2-1; TRBD2 matches at 10 bases. The last part of the DNA fits TRBJ2-7 better; the J call may be wrong. The CDR3 loop spans 14 amino acids. CDR1 is SGHRS and CDR2 is YFSETQ in the germline V gene. The CDR3 DNA reads TGCGCCAGCAGCGCCCTAGCGGGGGACAATGAGCAGTACTTC. It specifies CASSALAGDNEQYF.